The 5 T cell receptor beta chains in this list originate from one sample, sequenced in a study of T cells in Graves' hyperthyroidism and ophthalmopathy. TCR beta CDR3 region amplification was performed from RNA transcripts. The TCR CDR3 first-round RT-PCR relied on the HTBI primer set. TCRdb redid the calling of the multiplex PCR reads with MiXCR, one entry per CDR3 protein. The sample carries around 600,000 distinct CDR3 sequences, more than 15% recorded once. The sequenced material came from blood. The source of these receptors is a woman between 35 and 50 years old with Graves' ophthalmopathy.

At least ten counts were recorded for this clonotype. This chain uses TRBV28 with TRBJ1-1; 9 nucleotides align to TRBD1. This CDR3 comprises 14 residues. CDR1 is MDHEN and CDR2 is SYDVKM in the germline V gene. V gave up 6 bases and J gave up 7 bases; unmatched junction bases: 9. As DNA, the CDR3 is TGTGCCAGCAGCACCATGACAGGGGGTGGTGAAGCTTTCTTT. This sequence encodes CASSTMTGGGEAFF. The variable domain in full, completed from reference TRBV28 and TRBJ1-1, reads DVKVTQSSRYLVKRTGEKVFLECVQDMDHENMFWYRQDPGLGLRLIYFSYDVKMKEKGDIPEGYSVSREKKERFSLILESASTNQTSMYLCASSTMTGGGEAFFGQGTRLTVV.

This clonotype was detected ten times or more. This chain joins TRBV5-4 and TRBJ2-1, with TRBD2 identical over 9 bases. Per the germline V gene, CDR1 is SGHNT and CDR2 is YYREEE (reference sequence). The CDR3 is made up of 17 amino acids. The junction had 8 bases not matched to a gene; V was cut back by 4 bases and J by 0 bases. The CDR3 coding sequence is TGTGCCAGCAGCCCTGGTAGCGGGGGCCGCTCCTACAATGAGCAGTTCTTC. As protein: CASSPGSGGRSYNEQFF.

In this sample, this clonotype turned up a few times. The chain is built from TRBV28 and TRBJ1-4, with no clear D. The V end was cut by 3 bases, the J end by 0 bases, with 8 bases between. CDR3 length equals 15 residues. Germline CDR1 MDHEN, CDR2 SYDVKM. The CDR3 here is CASSFQRATNEKLFF. The CDR3 bases are TGTGCCAGCAGTTTTCAGCGGGCAACTAATGAAAAACTGTTTTTT.

Concerning this clonotype: With a much larger clone just one base away, this may be a read error. V is TRBV20-1 and J is TRBJ1-1, with D perhaps matching TRBD1 (5 bases). The V gene's germline CDR1 is DFQATT and CDR2 SNEGSKA (reference sequence). This CDR3 contains 11 residues. The CDR3 spells CSARDRHEASF. The CDR3 nucleotides read TGCAGTGCTCGTGACAGACATGAAGCTTCCTTT.

This clonotype was counted ten times or more. The rearrangement links TRBV16 to TRBJ1-2, with a weak D call TRBD1 (6 bases). From germline, CDR1 is KGHSY and CDR2 FQNENV. The germline V and J ends were trimmed by 1 base and 0 bases, with 15 bases remaining between them. The CDR3 is 17 residues long. The CDR3 DNA reads as TGTGCCAGCAGCCAATTGTTGGGGGCATCGACTAACTATGGCTACACCTTC. It yields the protein CASSQLLGASTNYGYTF.